One and the same sample provided the 25 T cell receptor beta chains below, sequenced in a study of blood T cell dynamics during melanoma immunotherapy. Clones were read by immunoSEQ multiplex PCR, and TCRdb kept only the in-frame ones, dropping some. The sample shows about 10,000 clones, roughly 90% of them seen only once. Time point: pre-treatment baseline. The material was blood, obtained from a patient treated with checkpoint blockade. The origin of the receptors is a human donor with melanoma.

J is TRBJ2-1 and V is TRBV19; maybe TRBD2 (6 bases). Between the trimmed V and J ends, which lost 6 bases and 0 bases, there was a span of 18 bases. Looked up from germline, CDR1 is LNHDA and CDR2 is SQIVND (reference sequence). This CDR3 is built from 17 residues. The CDR3 coding sequence is TGTGCCAGTAGCCCGGGAGCCTATGCGGGCTCCTACAATGAGCAGTTCTTC. It translates to CASSPGAYAGSYNEQFF.

The chain carries TRBV19 and TRBJ2-5; 8 positions agree with TRBD2. CDR3 length equals 15 residues. Germline CDR1 is LNHDA and CDR2 is SQIVND (reference sequence). With 3 bases clipped from V and 5 bases from J, the junction kept 8 bases outside the gene matches. CDR3 protein: CASSITASGSETQYF. DNA for the CDR3: TGTGCCAGTAGTATCACCGCCAGCGGGAGTGAGACCCAGTACTTC.

The chain recombines TRBV19 with TRBJ1-1; perhaps TRBD1 as D (6 bases). CDR1 is LNHDA and CDR2 is SQIVND in the germline V gene (reference sequence). The CDR3 totals 13 residues. V was pared by 5 bases and J by 6 bases, with 13 bases between. CDR3 sequence (DNA): TGTGCCAGTAGTGTCCTAGGGGGGTCTGAAGCTTTCTTT. Translated: CASSVLGGSEAFF.

This chain uses TRBV4-1 with TRBJ2-6; D unclear. CDR1 and CDR2 from the germline V gene are MGHRA and YSYEKL. The CDR3 runs to 16 residues. Trimming left V 2 bases short and J 0 bases short, with 8 bases between. CDR3 amino acids: CASSQRSHSGANVLTF. The CDR3 DNA is TGCGCCAGCAGCCAACGATCCCACTCTGGGGCCAACGTCCTGACTTTC.

The V and J genes are TRBV30 and TRBJ2-3, with TRBD2 matching over 7 bases. Trimming cost V 0 bases and J 3 bases; bases outside gene matches: 12. CDR3 length: 17 amino acids. CDR1 GTSNPN and CDR2 SVGIG come from the germline V gene (reference sequence). In DNA form, the CDR3 reads TGTGCCTGGAGTGTAAGAGCGGGAAAATGGGGAACAGATACGCAGTATTTT. Translating gives CAWSVRAGKWGTDTQYF.

This chain connects TRBV2 to TRBJ1-4, with 9 bases identical to TRBD1. Germline V gene sequence: CDR1 SNHLY, CDR2 FYNNEI. This CDR3 is 14 amino acids long. The V and J ends lost 5 bases and 6 bases, in that order; junction bases with no gene match: 4. The CDR3 spells CASSYRGRDEKLFF. The CDR3 DNA reads as TGTGCCAGCAGTTACAGGGGGCGCGATGAAAAACTGTTTTTT.

The chain combines TRBV2 with TRBJ2-7; a weak D match, TRBD2 (6 bases). The CDR3 is made up of 12 amino acids. Germline CDR1 reads SNHLY; CDR2 reads FYNNEI. V was trimmed by 6 bases and J by 2 bases, leaving 8 bases between them. CDR3 sequence reads: CASRRGTYEQYF. In DNA, the CDR3 is TGTGCCAGCAGGCGGGGAACCTACGAGCAGTACTTC.

This rearrangement joins TRBV7-2 to TRBJ2-7, with TRBD1 matching over 8 bases. Trimming at V came to 5 bases and at J to 6 bases, leaving 9 bases not matched to a gene. The CDR3 runs 14 residues. CDR1 and CDR2 (germline): SGHTA, FQGNSA. The DNA for the CDR3 is TGTGCCAGCAGCCCCGGGACAGGTTCGGGCGAGCAGTACTTC. It translates to CASSPGTGSGEQYF.

The rearrangement uses TRBV18 and TRBJ1-3; TRBD1 matches 9 bases. CDR3 length: 16 residues. The germline gives CDR1 KGHSH, CDR2 LQKENI. V dropped 3 bases and J dropped 2; count of bases not matched to a gene: 5. CDR3 nucleotide sequence: TGTGCCAGCTCACCGACCCGGGACAGGGCTGGAAACACCATATATTTT. It yields the protein CASSPTRDRAGNTIYF.

J is TRBJ2-1 and V is TRBV4-3; no clear D. V lost 0 bases to trimming and J lost 2 bases, with 11 bases between them. The length of the CDR3 is 16 residues. Germline loops: CDR1 LGHNA, CDR2 YSLEER. In nucleotides, the CDR3 is TGCGCCAGCAGCCAAGATCACGGCGGAGCCTACAATGAGCAGTTCTTC. This translates into CASSQDHGGAYNEQFF.

The chain links TRBV5-1 to TRBJ2-2; the D gene is possibly TRBD1 (5 bases). The CDR3 contains 16 residues. V dropped 0 bases and J dropped 4 bases, with 13 bases sitting between them. CDR1 and CDR2 (germline): SGHRS, YFSETQ. CDR3 region: CASSLGQHPPTGELFF. The DNA of the CDR3 is TGCGCCAGCAGCTTGGGACAGCATCCTCCCACCGGGGAGCTGTTTTTT.

The V call is TRBV18, the J call TRBJ2-1, with 11 bases matching TRBD2. This CDR3 spans 17 amino acids. The trim removed 2 bases at V and 1 base at J, leaving 4 bases unmatched. Germline V gene sequence: CDR1 KGHSH, CDR2 LQKENI. As DNA, the CDR3 is TGTGCCAGCTCACCAAAACTAGCGGGAGTATCCTACAATGAGCAGTTCTTC. Residues: CASSPKLAGVSYNEQFF.

This clone was detected once. V and J are TRBV2 and TRBJ2-3, with TRBD2 matching over 8 bases. The length of the CDR3 is 14 residues. The junction had 1 base not matched to a gene; V was cut back by 4 bases and J by 1 base. Per germline, CDR1 SNHLY and CDR2 FYNNEI. CDR3 sequence reads: CASSVSGGTDTQYF. Written as DNA, the CDR3 is TGTGCCAGCAGTGTTAGCGGGGGCACAGATACGCAGTATTTT. The full variable domain, rest sourced from reference TRBV2 and TRBJ2-3, is EPEVTQTPSHQVTQMGQEVILRCVPISNHLYFYWYRQILGQKVEFLVSFYNNEISEKSEIFDDQFSVERPDGSNFTLKIRSTKLEDSAMYFCASSVSGGTDTQYFGPGTRLTVL.

The chain has TRBV5-1 and TRBJ1-5; possibly TRBD1 for D (5 bases). Germline values: CDR1 SGHRS, CDR2 YFSETQ. Trimming removed 4 bases from V and 2 bases from J, with 16 bases in between. This CDR3 region has 16 residues. The CDR3 coding sequence is TGCGCCAGCAGCCCAGACCCAGTGGGGGGCAATCAGCCCCAGCATTTT. This translates into CASSPDPVGGNQPQHF.

This chain joins TRBV6-5 and TRBJ2-5; D call uncertain. V was shortened by 0 bases and J by 3 bases, with 14 bases between the two germline ends. CDR3 length equals 16 residues. Germline V gives CDR1 MNHEY, CDR2 SVGAGI. CDR3 residues: CASSYSFGIGKETQYF. The CDR3 nucleotides are TGTGCCAGCAGTTACTCTTTTGGTATCGGAAAAGAGACCCAGTACTTC.

The CDR3 region has the DNA TGTGCCAGCAGCTCTATGGCCGGGACAGCAATTGAAGCTTTCTTT. Translating gives CASSSMAGTAIEAFF. The chain has TRBV7-2 and TRBJ1-1; TRBD1 aligns across 7 bases. The germline gives CDR1 SGHTA, CDR2 FQGNSA. This CDR3 contains 15 residues. Trimming cost V 4 bases and J 7 bases; bases outside gene matches: 12.

The V and J genes are TRBV9 and TRBJ2-5; unclear D gene. There are 14 residues in the CDR3. Germline CDR1 and CDR2: SGDLS and YYNGEE. V dropped 4 bases and J dropped 9 bases, with 19 bases sitting between them. CDR3: CASSLRTEYAAQYF. The CDR3 nucleotides are TGTGCCAGCAGCCTCCGGACGGAATATGCCGCCCAGTACTTC.

Note on this clone: Other DNA sequences from this sample encode an identical CDR3 as well. V and J are TRBV5-1 and TRBJ1-6, with D hard to call. This CDR3 is 14 amino acids long. Germline V lookup: CDR1 SGHRS, CDR2 YFSETQ. Trimming pared 0 bases from V and 6 bases from J, leaving 7 bases between. The CDR3 region is CASSLDGGNSPLHF. The CDR3 DNA reads TGCGCCAGCAGCTTGGATGGAGGTAATTCACCCCTCCACTTT.

The genes are TRBV5-5 and TRBJ1-1, with D uncertain. V lost 7 bases, J lost 1 base, and 2 bases lay in between. CDR1 and CDR2 (germline): SGHKS, YYEKEE (reference sequence). This CDR3 region has 10 residues. CDR3 nucleotides: TGTGCCAGCGGGAACACTGAAGCTTTCTTT. Amino acids: CASGNTEAFF. The full variable domain, completed using reference TRBV5-5 and TRBJ1-1, is DAGVTQSPTHLIKTRGQQVTLRCSPISGHKSVSWYQQVLGQGPQFIFQYYEKEERGRGNFPDRFSARQFPNYSSELNVNALLLGDSALYLCASGNTEAFFGQGTRLTVV.

The rearrangement links TRBV5-4 to TRBJ2-7, with 9 nucleotides matching TRBD1. The CDR3 extends over 15 amino acids. CDR1 and CDR2 (germline): SGHNT, YYREEE (reference sequence). V was pared by 1 base and J by 2 bases, with 4 bases of the junction left unmatched. CDR3 in amino acids: CASSLSGTGTYEQYF. In DNA form, the CDR3 reads TGTGCCAGCAGCTTGTCCGGGACAGGGACCTACGAGCAGTACTTC.

The genes are TRBV7-3 and TRBJ2-5; the D is unclear. CDR3 length equals 13 residues. Germline V CDR1 and CDR2: SGHTA, FQGTGA. V lost 5 bases to trimming and J lost 7 bases, with 14 bases between them. The CDR3 reads CASSPGSSPTQYF. In DNA, the CDR3 is TGTGCCAGCAGCCCCGGGTCCTCTCCGACCCAGTACTTC.

This clone was observed a few times. V is TRBV7-8 and J is TRBJ2-1, with 10 bases aligning to TRBD1. Germline V gives CDR1 SGHVS, CDR2 FQNEAQ. V trimming: 2 bases; J trimming: 8 bases; junction bases outside the gene matches: 6. There are 15 residues in the CDR3. CDR3 loop: CASSLRQGAMDEQFF. In DNA form, the CDR3 reads TGTGCCAGCAGCTTAAGACAGGGGGCGATGGATGAGCAGTTCTTC. Together with reference TRBV7-8 and TRBJ2-1, the CDR3 gives the full variable domain: GAGVSQSPRYKVAKRGQDVALRCDPISGHVSLFWYQQALGQGPEFLTYFQNEAQLDKSGLPSDRFFAERPEGSVSTLKIQRTQQEDSAVYLCASSLRQGAMDEQFFGPGTRLTVL.

V is TRBV13 and J is TRBJ1-1; 7 bases are a match to TRBD1. After removal of 3 bases from V and 7 bases from J, the junction contained 8 bases not matched to a gene. The CDR3 length is 14 residues. Looked up from germline, CDR1 is PRHDT and CDR2 is FYEKMQ (reference sequence). CDR3: CASSFGQVGNEAFF. DNA for the CDR3: TGTGCCAGCAGCTTCGGACAGGTCGGGAATGAAGCTTTCTTT. Using reference TRBV13 and TRBJ1-1 for the parts outside the CDR3, the full variable domain is AAGVIQSPRHLIKEKRETATLKCYPIPRHDTVYWYQQGPGQDPQFLISFYEKMQSDKGSIPDRFSAQQFSDYHSELNMSSLELGDSALYFCASSFGQVGNEAFFGQGTRLTVV.

This clone has only a few counts. J is TRBJ2-1 and V is TRBV28; 10 bases are shared with TRBD1. Germline CDR1 MDHEN, CDR2 SYDVKM. The J segment lost 7 bases and the V segment lost 7 bases, leaving 7 bases of the junction unmatched. This CDR3 region has 14 residues. The CDR3 nucleotides are TGTGCCAGCAATCTGGACAGGGGGGGGAATGAGCAGTTCTTC. Encoded protein: CASNLDRGGNEQFF.

The chain couples TRBV18 to TRBJ2-1; D is ambiguous. Trimming took 2 bases from V and 1 from J, leaving 9 bases between them. This CDR3 region has 15 residues. Germline V CDR1 and CDR2: KGHSH, LQKENI. CDR3 nucleotides: TGTGCCAGCTCACCAAGCATGGATTCCTACAATGAGCAGTTCTTC. Translated, it gives CASSPSMDSYNEQFF.